These 17 T cell receptor beta chains originate from one sample sequenced in a study of identical twins. TCRdb re-called the 5' RACE reads with MiXCR, one entry per CDR3 protein. Among 400,000 to 500,000 distinct CDR3 sequences, around 15% were seen once, and the ten largest hold approximately 0.98%. This same sample was also taken into another study, of yellow fever vaccine responses in identical twins.

Sequenced: CD4+ T cells sorted from blood. These receptor sequences come from a woman aged 18-29 years in good health.

J is TRBJ2-5 and V is TRBV30, with D maybe TRBD1 (5 bases). The CDR3 is 14 amino acids. V lost 1 base and J lost 7, with 16 bases in between. The V gene's germline CDR1 is GTSNPN and CDR2 SVGIG (reference sequence). Written as DNA, the CDR3 is TGTGCCTGGAGTGACCCTGACAGCCTGCGGACCCAGTACTTC. Amino acid sequence: CAWSDPDSLRTQYF.

V and J are TRBV12-3 or TRBV12-4 and TRBJ1-1; maybe TRBD1 (6 bases). V shed 5 bases and J shed 4 bases, with 14 bases lying between them. The CDR3 loop spans 14 amino acids. Here the CDR3 DNA reads TGTGCCAGCAGTCATAGTAGGGGGGGCACTGAAGCTTTCTTT. This translates into CASSHSRGGTEAFF.

This chain uses TRBV11-2 with TRBJ2-3, with D possibly matching TRBD2 (6 bases). V lost 5 bases and J 1 base, leaving 13 bases between the germline ends. This CDR3 comprises 15 residues. The germline V gene has CDR1 SGHAT and CDR2 FQNNGV. CDR3 protein: CASSAITGGTDTQYF. The DNA for the CDR3 is TGTGCCAGCAGCGCTATAACGGGAGGCACAGATACGCAGTATTTT.

There are many counts of this clonotype. The V call is TRBV4-1, the J call TRBJ2-2; 13 bases agree with TRBD2. Germline lookup yields CDR1 MGHRA and CDR2 YSYEKL. The CDR3 has 15 residues. The V and J ends lost 5 bases and 5 bases, in that order; junction bases with no gene match: 2. Here the CDR3 reads CASSWTSGSTGELFF. The DNA of the CDR3 is TGCGCCAGCAGCTGGACTAGCGGGAGTACCGGGGAGCTGTTTTTT.

In this sample, this clonotype turned up many times. V gene TRBV9 combines with J gene TRBJ2-1, with a tentative D call TRBD1 (5 bases). CDR3 length equals 15 residues. Germline V gene data show CDR1 as SGDLS and CDR2 as YYNGEE. V lost 0 bases to trimming and J lost 1 base, with 8 bases between them. The chain's CDR3 is CASSVAGNSYNEQFF. The CDR3 DNA sequence: TGTGCCAGCAGCGTAGCAGGGAATTCCTACAATGAGCAGTTCTTC.

The J gene is TRBJ2-1, the V gene TRBV6-2 or TRBV6-3; the D is unclear. The ends were cut back, 7 bases at V and 4 bases at J, with 14 bases in the middle. Germline V gene data show CDR1 as MNHEY and CDR2 as SVGEGT. This CDR3 has 14 residues. The CDR3 DNA sequence: TGTGCCAGCACCCGAGACACCGGGTACAATGAGCAGTTCTTC. This translates into CASTRDTGYNEQFF.

This clonotype turned up a few times. The gene calls are TRBV28 and TRBJ2-2, with D perhaps being TRBD1 or TRBD2 (5 bases each). The length of the CDR3 is 14 residues. V was shortened by 5 bases and J by 3 bases, with 10 bases between the two germline ends. Per the germline V gene, CDR1 is MDHEN and CDR2 is SYDVKM. The CDR3 coding sequence is TGTGCCAGCAGTCGAGGGGACGACACCGGGGAGCTGTTTTTT. It specifies CASSRGDDTGELFF.

This clonotype was observed a few times. This chain joins TRBV5-1 and TRBJ1-2, with 10 bases aligning to TRBD1. The length of the CDR3 is 16 residues. V was pared by 2 bases and J by 4 bases, with 8 bases of the junction left unmatched. Germline V gene sequence: CDR1 SGHRS, CDR2 YFSETQ. The CDR3 here is CASSLTPGQGLYGYTF. CDR3 DNA sequence: TGCGCCAGCAGCTTAACACCGGGACAGGGGCTCTATGGCTACACCTTC.

This clonotype came up many times. The gene calls are TRBV28 and TRBJ1-3; the D is unclear. This CDR3 is built from 18 residues. The V gene lost 5 bases and the J gene lost 2 bases, with 22 bases spanning the gap. Germline V gene data show CDR1 as MDHEN and CDR2 as SYDVKM. The CDR3, as DNA: TGTGCCAGCAGTCTTACCGTAGGATGGGATGTTGCTGGAAACACCATATATTTT. The encoded protein is CASSLTVGWDVAGNTIYF.

The chain has TRBV11-2 and TRBJ2-1, with D maybe TRBD2 (6 bases). V was shortened by 5 bases and J by 13 bases, with 15 bases between the two germline ends. This CDR3 is 12 amino acids long. Per germline, CDR1 SGHAT and CDR2 FQNNGV. The CDR3 DNA follows: TGTGCCAGCAGCCTAACCGGGACTCTACAGTTCTTC. Translation gives CASSLTGTLQFF. Variable domain in full (rest from reference TRBV11-2 and TRBJ2-1): EAGVAQSPRYKIIEKRQSVAFWCNPISGHATLYWYQQILGQGPKLLIQFQNNGVVDDSQLPKDRFSAERLKGVDSTLKIQPAKLEDSAVYLCASSLTGTLQFFGPGTRLTVL.

This clonotype has a count of ten or more. The chain carries TRBV20-1 and TRBJ1-1; D is unclear. Trimming shortened V by 3 bases and J by 0 bases, and 14 bases separated the two germline ends. CDR1 DFQATT and CDR2 SNEGSKA come from the germline V gene (reference sequence). The CDR3 runs to 15 residues. This chain's CDR3 is CSASMGKTLNTEAFF. CDR3 nucleotide sequence: TGCAGTGCTAGCATGGGGAAGACCTTGAACACTGAAGCTTTCTTT.

This clonotype was seen a handful of times. This chain links TRBV7-9 with TRBJ1-2; D uncertain. CDR1 is SEHNR, CDR2 FQNEAQ, per germline (reference sequence). The length of the CDR3 is 14 residues. Trimming took 0 bases from V and 4 from J, leaving 9 bases between them. In nucleotides, the CDR3 is TGTGCCAGCAGCTTAGCGACGGGCCCCTATGGCTACACCTTC. Translation: CASSLATGPYGYTF.

Many counts were recorded for this clonotype. The chain links TRBV12-3 or TRBV12-4 to TRBJ2-3, with 8 bases that match TRBD1. J gave up 4 bases and V 6 bases, and 3 bases lay outside the gene matches. The CDR3 totals 13 residues. CDR3 sequence: CASSAGGADTQYF. CDR3 bases: TGTGCCAGCAGCGCAGGGGGCGCAGATACGCAGTATTTT.

This clonotype appeared many times. The rearrangement links TRBV12-3 or TRBV12-4 to TRBJ2-5, with TRBD2 as a possible D gene (5 bases). V was cut by 2 bases and J by 3 bases, with 7 bases left in between. This CDR3 spans 13 amino acids. The CDR3 here is CASSLIGEETQYF. The CDR3 DNA sequence: TGTGCCAGCAGTTTAATCGGGGAAGAGACCCAGTACTTC.

V is TRBV4-2 and J is TRBJ1-6; 9 bases are shared with TRBD1. Germline V gene sequence: CDR1 LGHNA, CDR2 YNFKEQ. The CDR3 consists of 14 residues. With 4 bases clipped from V and 8 bases from J, the junction kept 3 bases outside the gene matches. The CDR3 nucleotides read TGTGCCAGCAGCCTCCGGGACAGGGATTCACCCCTCCACTTT. Protein sequence: CASSLRDRDSPLHF.

CDR3 coding DNA: TGTGCCAGCAGTAAGGGGGGGACTAGCGACACCTACAATGAGCAGTTCTTC. It is translated as CASSKGGTSDTYNEQFF. The chain joins TRBV21-1 to TRBJ2-1; the tabulated D call, TRBD2, remains unverified against the DNA. TRBV21-1 is given as a pseudogene. This CDR3 has 17 residues.

This clonotype was counted at least ten times. The chain couples TRBV5-1 to TRBJ1-3; D remains unclear. The CDR3 spans 15 residues. The germline V gene encodes CDR1 SGHRS and CDR2 YFSETQ. Trimming removed 1 base at V and 0 bases at J, with 8 bases between. CDR3 protein: CASSLTANSGNTIYF. The CDR3 DNA reads as TGCGCCAGCAGCTTGACAGCTAACTCTGGAAACACCATATATTTT.